The rows below give T cell receptor beta chains drawn from one sample of a study of OX40 agonist ivuxolimab in advanced cancers. Sequencing was performed with immunoSEQ multiplex PCR; in TCRdb, only in-frame clones are kept and a portion is missing. The data hold 50,000 to 65,000 clones, with about 87% observed a single time. This material consisted of CD4+ or CD8+ T cells sorted from blood, taken in a trial of the OX40 agonist ivuxolimab. The receptors originated from an adult with an advanced solid tumor such as melanoma, head and neck, liver or kidney cancer. The CDR3 runs from the conserved cysteine through the conserved F or W. A D gene is named only where the DNA matches it firmly. Not all rows give a size; the values are once, few, many and, for expanded clones, a class.

CDR3nt | CDR3aa | j_gene | d_gene | abundance | v_gene
TGTGCCAGTAGCCTTTGGACAGATAGCAATCAGCCCCAGCATTTT | CASSLWTDSNQPQHF | TRBJ1-5 | . | . | TRBV19
TGTGCCAGCAGTTACGCTAGCGGGAGAAGCAATGAGCAGTTCTTC | CASSYASGRSNEQFF | TRBJ2-1 | TRBD2 | . | TRBV6-5
TGTGCCAGCAGTTTGGTGGGACAGGGGACTTTTTATGGCTACACCTTC | CASSLVGQGTFYGYTF | TRBJ1-2 | TRBD1 | . | TRBV27
TGCGCCAGCAGCATTGACAGCGAAGTAATCCAAGAGACCCAGTACTTC | CASSIDSEVIQETQYF | TRBJ2-5 | . | few | TRBV5-1
TGTGCCAGCAGTTTAGGTTGGTTGTTACAGGGGAGGGAAGGCTACACCTTC | CASSLGWLLQGREGYTF | TRBJ1-2 | TRBD1 | . | TRBV28
TGTGCCAGCTCACCAGAGGCTAGCGGGAGGGGCGAGCAGTACTTC | CASSPEASGRGEQYF | TRBJ2-7 | TRBD2 | . | TRBV18
TGCGCCAGCAGCCAAGATCCTACAGGCTACACCTTC | CASSQDPTGYTF | TRBJ1-2 | . | . | TRBV4-1
TGTGCCAGCTCGGGGGGGACCTCAGGAGGAGAAAAACTGTTTTTT | CASSGGTSGGEKLFF | TRBJ1-4 | . | once | TRBV6-1
TGTGCCAGCAGTGAATGGGGGTTAAGGGGGGACAATGAGCAGTTCTTC | CASSEWGLRGDNEQFF | TRBJ2-1 | . | . | TRBV25-1
TGTGCCAGCAGTTTAAGGGGAACTGAAGCTTTCTTT | CASSLRGTEAFF | TRBJ1-1 | . | . | TRBV28
TGTGCCAGCAGCATCAGCGGGACTTATAATTCACCCCTCCACTTT | CASSISGTYNSPLHF | TRBJ1-6 | . | once | TRBV13
TGTGCCAGCAGTTACCGGGACAGGGGCTATGGCTACACCTTC | CASSYRDRGYGYTF | TRBJ1-2 | TRBD1 | . | TRBV6-5
TGTGCCAGCAGGGGACCCGCTGGCTATGGCTACACCTTC | CASRGPAGYGYTF | TRBJ1-2 | . | . | TRBV28
TGTGCCAGCAGCTTAGCTCGGGCTAGCGGGAGTACCGACGAGCAGTACTTC | CASSLARASGSTDEQYF | TRBJ2-7 | TRBD2 | . | TRBV7-2
TGTGCCAGCAGTCTCGGGGGTGCGCGGCTCTACACCTTC | CASSLGGARLYTF | TRBJ1-2 | . | . | TRBV6-5
TGTGCCAGCAGTCCGTATAGGGGCACAGATACGCAGTATTTT | CASSPYRGTDTQYF | TRBJ2-3 | . | . | TRBV6-5
TGTGCAAGTCGCTGCTTTTGTATGGGCACAAAAGCGCCCCAGTTT | CASRCFCMGTKAPQF | TRBJ1-6 | . | . | TRBV12-2
TGTGCCAGCAGTTCCCGCAGGGAAGGAAATGAAAAACTGTTTTTT | CASSSRREGNEKLFF | TRBJ1-4 | . | . | TRBV2
TGTGCCAGCACCACCAACCGGGACCTCCCCTCTTCACCCCTCCACTTT | CASTTNRDLPSSPLHF | TRBJ1-6 | . | . | TRBV28
TGTGCCAGCAGCCTAGTAGGTGATGAGCAGTTCTTC | CASSLVGDEQFF | TRBJ2-1 | . | once | TRBV7-2
TGTGCCAGTACCCAGGGCTGGGGAATTAACACTGAAGCTTTCTTT | CASTQGWGINTEAFF | TRBJ1-1 | . | . | TRBV19
TGCGCCAGCAGCCACCAGGGACAGCGAAACACCATATATTTT | CASSHQGQRNTIYF | TRBJ1-3 | TRBD1 | . | TRBV4-1
TGTGCCAGCAGCGTAACCCAGGGTTTGGGCACAGATACGCAGTATTTT | CASSVTQGLGTDTQYF | TRBJ2-3 | . | . | TRBV9
TGTGCCAGCAGTGTCGGGACAGGTAATGTTGGTACGCAGTATTTT | CASSVGTGNVGTQYF | TRBJ2-3 | TRBD1 | . | TRBV27
TGCGCCAGCAGCGCCGGGGGGGGTCAGCCCCAGCATTTT | CASSAGGGQPQHF | TRBJ1-5 | . | . | TRBV5-1
TGTGCCAGCAGTGAAACGGGACATTCCAATCAGCCCCAGCATTTT | CASSETGHSNQPQHF | TRBJ1-5 | . | . | TRBV25-1
TGTGCCACCGGACAGGGGGCGTACAATGAGCAGTTCTTC | CATGQGAYNEQFF | TRBJ2-1 | TRBD1 | . | TRBV6-1
TGTGCCAGCATGGATGGGGTCGGAAGAGAGACCCAGTACTTC | CASMDGVGRETQYF | TRBJ2-5 | . | . | TRBV7-2
TGTGCTAGTGGTTTGTTCCTAGCGGGGGCGAATGAGCAGTTCTTC | CASGLFLAGANEQFF | TRBJ2-1 | TRBD2 | . | TRBV12-5
TGTGCCAGCAGCTTAGCTAGCGGGAGAGCCGGGGAGCTGTTTTTT | CASSLASGRAGELFF | TRBJ2-2 | TRBD2 | few | TRBV7-2
TGTGCCTGGAGTGTACACGAAGGGCTCCATGGCTACACCTTC | CAWSVHEGLHGYTF | TRBJ1-2 | . | . | TRBV30
TGTGCCACCAGGGGGGGCGGCAACACAGATACGCAGTATTTT | CATRGGGNTDTQYF | TRBJ2-3 | . | . | TRBV6-5
TGTGCCAGCAGCTTAGAGTCTACCCTTCTCGGCGAGCAGTACTTC | CASSLESTLLGEQYF | TRBJ2-7 | . | . | TRBV7-2
TGTGCCAGCAGCGTAGATCCGAGAGGAGCGGGGGCCGGGAATGAGCAGTTCTTC | CASSVDPRGAGAGNEQFF | TRBJ2-1 | TRBD2 | . | TRBV9
TGTGCCAGCAAGAAAGACAGGGGGCTTTCTTCACCCCTCCACTTT | CASKKDRGLSSPLHF | TRBJ1-6 | TRBD1 | . | TRBV6-5
TGTGCCAGCAGTCGGGTGGTAGCGGGAGGTGGGATTCAGTACTTC | CASSRVVAGGGIQYF | TRBJ2-4 | TRBD2 | . | TRBV28
TGTGCCAGCAGCGACAGGGCTTCGGGAAACACCATATATTTT | CASSDRASGNTIYF | TRBJ1-3 | TRBD1 | many | TRBV5-4
TGTGCCACCAGGAAGCTAGACTATGGCTACACCTTC | CATRKLDYGYTF | TRBJ1-2 | . | . | TRBV19
TGTGCTAGTGGTTCCGAGGACAGGGGGCTCTCAGATACGCAGTATTTT | CASGSEDRGLSDTQYF | TRBJ2-3 | TRBD1 | few | TRBV12-5
TGTGCCAGCAGTTCGTCGCTCACCGGGGAGCTGTTTTTT | CASSSSLTGELFF | TRBJ2-2 | . | . | TRBV27
TGTGCCAGCAGCCTTCAGGGGAACACTGAAGCTTTCTTT | CASSLQGNTEAFF | TRBJ1-1 | . | . | TRBV9
TGTGCCAGCAGTTTAGCCGGGACAGGGAATGAGCAGTTCTTC | CASSLAGTGNEQFF | TRBJ2-1 | TRBD1 | . | TRBV6-6
TGTGCCAGCAGCGTGGGACAGGGGATAACTGAAGCTTTCTTT | CASSVGQGITEAFF | TRBJ1-1 | TRBD1 | . | TRBV9
TGTGCCAGCAGCCCCAGATCGGGGGGAGCGTCAGAGACCCAGTACTTC | CASSPRSGGASETQYF | TRBJ2-5 | TRBD2 | . | TRBV11-2
TGTGCCAGCAGGGCAGGGCGCACTAATGAAAAACTGTTTTTT | CASRAGRTNEKLFF | TRBJ1-4 | . | . | TRBV6-1